This T cell receptor (beta chain) was retrieved from a study of shared clonotypes between healthy human individuals. The study, taken as a whole, reports: The naive CD4 repertoires of four donors were compared, and about 5% of clonotypes were shared.

CD45RO-negative, CCR7-positively selected cells formed the naive CD8 fraction, excluding terminally differentiated effector memory CD45RA+ cells. With 6 bases removed from V and 4 bases from J, the gap between germline ends came to 13 bases. The CDR3 length is 13 residues. Per germline, CDR1 SNHLY and CDR2 FYNNEI. Remarks on this clone: Its antigen is as yet unknown.

Original data processing: In the immunoSEQ data, sequences were junction-only and lacked quality scores, so filtering differed. Sequencing used immunoSEQ multiplex PCR; TCRdb keeps in-frame clones, though not all of them. The V and J calls and clone size were taken over from that table, and D and trimming were inferred from the DNA. The table records about 1,800,000 clones, about 95% of them present only once. This TCR derives from a man between 18 and 29 years old in good health. The rearrangement joins TRBV2 to TRBJ2-7, with TRBD2 as a possible D gene (5 bases). Specimen: naive CD8+ T cells sorted from blood. This CDR3 reads CASRTGVEYEQYF. DNA of the CDR3: TGTGCCAGCAGGACCGGGGTAGAGTACGAGCAGTACTTC.